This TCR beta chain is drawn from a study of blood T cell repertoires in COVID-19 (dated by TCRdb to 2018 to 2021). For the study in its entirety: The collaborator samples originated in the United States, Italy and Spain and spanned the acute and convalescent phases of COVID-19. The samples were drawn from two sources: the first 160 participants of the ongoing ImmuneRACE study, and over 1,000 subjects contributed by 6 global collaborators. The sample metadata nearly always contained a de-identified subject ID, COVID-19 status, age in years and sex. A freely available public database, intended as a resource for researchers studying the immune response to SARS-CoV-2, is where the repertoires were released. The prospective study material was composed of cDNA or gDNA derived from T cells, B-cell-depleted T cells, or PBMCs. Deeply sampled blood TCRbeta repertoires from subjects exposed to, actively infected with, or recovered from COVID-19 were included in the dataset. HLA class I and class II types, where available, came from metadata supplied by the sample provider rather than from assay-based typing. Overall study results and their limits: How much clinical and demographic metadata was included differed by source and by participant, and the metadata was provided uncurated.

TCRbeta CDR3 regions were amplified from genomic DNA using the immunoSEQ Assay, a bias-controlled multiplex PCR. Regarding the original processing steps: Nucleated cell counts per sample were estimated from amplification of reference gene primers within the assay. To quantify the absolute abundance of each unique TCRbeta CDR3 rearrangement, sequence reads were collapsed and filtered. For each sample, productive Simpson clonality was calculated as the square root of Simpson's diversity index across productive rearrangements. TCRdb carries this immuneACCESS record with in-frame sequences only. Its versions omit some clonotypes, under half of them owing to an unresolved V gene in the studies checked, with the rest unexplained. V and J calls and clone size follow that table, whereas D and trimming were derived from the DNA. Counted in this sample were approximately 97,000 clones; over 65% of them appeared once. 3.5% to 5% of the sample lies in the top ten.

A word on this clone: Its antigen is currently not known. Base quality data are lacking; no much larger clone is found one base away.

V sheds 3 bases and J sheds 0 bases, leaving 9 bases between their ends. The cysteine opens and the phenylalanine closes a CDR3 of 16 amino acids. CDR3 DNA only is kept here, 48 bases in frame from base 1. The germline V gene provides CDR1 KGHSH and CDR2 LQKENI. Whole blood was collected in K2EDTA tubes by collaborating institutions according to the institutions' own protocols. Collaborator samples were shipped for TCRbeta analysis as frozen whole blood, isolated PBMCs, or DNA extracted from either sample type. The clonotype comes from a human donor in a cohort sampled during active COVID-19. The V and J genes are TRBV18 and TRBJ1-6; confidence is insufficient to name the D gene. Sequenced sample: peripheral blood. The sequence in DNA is TGTGCCAGCTCACCCTCGCTAAGCTCCTATAATTCACCCCTCCACTTT. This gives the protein CASSPSLSSYNSPLHF.